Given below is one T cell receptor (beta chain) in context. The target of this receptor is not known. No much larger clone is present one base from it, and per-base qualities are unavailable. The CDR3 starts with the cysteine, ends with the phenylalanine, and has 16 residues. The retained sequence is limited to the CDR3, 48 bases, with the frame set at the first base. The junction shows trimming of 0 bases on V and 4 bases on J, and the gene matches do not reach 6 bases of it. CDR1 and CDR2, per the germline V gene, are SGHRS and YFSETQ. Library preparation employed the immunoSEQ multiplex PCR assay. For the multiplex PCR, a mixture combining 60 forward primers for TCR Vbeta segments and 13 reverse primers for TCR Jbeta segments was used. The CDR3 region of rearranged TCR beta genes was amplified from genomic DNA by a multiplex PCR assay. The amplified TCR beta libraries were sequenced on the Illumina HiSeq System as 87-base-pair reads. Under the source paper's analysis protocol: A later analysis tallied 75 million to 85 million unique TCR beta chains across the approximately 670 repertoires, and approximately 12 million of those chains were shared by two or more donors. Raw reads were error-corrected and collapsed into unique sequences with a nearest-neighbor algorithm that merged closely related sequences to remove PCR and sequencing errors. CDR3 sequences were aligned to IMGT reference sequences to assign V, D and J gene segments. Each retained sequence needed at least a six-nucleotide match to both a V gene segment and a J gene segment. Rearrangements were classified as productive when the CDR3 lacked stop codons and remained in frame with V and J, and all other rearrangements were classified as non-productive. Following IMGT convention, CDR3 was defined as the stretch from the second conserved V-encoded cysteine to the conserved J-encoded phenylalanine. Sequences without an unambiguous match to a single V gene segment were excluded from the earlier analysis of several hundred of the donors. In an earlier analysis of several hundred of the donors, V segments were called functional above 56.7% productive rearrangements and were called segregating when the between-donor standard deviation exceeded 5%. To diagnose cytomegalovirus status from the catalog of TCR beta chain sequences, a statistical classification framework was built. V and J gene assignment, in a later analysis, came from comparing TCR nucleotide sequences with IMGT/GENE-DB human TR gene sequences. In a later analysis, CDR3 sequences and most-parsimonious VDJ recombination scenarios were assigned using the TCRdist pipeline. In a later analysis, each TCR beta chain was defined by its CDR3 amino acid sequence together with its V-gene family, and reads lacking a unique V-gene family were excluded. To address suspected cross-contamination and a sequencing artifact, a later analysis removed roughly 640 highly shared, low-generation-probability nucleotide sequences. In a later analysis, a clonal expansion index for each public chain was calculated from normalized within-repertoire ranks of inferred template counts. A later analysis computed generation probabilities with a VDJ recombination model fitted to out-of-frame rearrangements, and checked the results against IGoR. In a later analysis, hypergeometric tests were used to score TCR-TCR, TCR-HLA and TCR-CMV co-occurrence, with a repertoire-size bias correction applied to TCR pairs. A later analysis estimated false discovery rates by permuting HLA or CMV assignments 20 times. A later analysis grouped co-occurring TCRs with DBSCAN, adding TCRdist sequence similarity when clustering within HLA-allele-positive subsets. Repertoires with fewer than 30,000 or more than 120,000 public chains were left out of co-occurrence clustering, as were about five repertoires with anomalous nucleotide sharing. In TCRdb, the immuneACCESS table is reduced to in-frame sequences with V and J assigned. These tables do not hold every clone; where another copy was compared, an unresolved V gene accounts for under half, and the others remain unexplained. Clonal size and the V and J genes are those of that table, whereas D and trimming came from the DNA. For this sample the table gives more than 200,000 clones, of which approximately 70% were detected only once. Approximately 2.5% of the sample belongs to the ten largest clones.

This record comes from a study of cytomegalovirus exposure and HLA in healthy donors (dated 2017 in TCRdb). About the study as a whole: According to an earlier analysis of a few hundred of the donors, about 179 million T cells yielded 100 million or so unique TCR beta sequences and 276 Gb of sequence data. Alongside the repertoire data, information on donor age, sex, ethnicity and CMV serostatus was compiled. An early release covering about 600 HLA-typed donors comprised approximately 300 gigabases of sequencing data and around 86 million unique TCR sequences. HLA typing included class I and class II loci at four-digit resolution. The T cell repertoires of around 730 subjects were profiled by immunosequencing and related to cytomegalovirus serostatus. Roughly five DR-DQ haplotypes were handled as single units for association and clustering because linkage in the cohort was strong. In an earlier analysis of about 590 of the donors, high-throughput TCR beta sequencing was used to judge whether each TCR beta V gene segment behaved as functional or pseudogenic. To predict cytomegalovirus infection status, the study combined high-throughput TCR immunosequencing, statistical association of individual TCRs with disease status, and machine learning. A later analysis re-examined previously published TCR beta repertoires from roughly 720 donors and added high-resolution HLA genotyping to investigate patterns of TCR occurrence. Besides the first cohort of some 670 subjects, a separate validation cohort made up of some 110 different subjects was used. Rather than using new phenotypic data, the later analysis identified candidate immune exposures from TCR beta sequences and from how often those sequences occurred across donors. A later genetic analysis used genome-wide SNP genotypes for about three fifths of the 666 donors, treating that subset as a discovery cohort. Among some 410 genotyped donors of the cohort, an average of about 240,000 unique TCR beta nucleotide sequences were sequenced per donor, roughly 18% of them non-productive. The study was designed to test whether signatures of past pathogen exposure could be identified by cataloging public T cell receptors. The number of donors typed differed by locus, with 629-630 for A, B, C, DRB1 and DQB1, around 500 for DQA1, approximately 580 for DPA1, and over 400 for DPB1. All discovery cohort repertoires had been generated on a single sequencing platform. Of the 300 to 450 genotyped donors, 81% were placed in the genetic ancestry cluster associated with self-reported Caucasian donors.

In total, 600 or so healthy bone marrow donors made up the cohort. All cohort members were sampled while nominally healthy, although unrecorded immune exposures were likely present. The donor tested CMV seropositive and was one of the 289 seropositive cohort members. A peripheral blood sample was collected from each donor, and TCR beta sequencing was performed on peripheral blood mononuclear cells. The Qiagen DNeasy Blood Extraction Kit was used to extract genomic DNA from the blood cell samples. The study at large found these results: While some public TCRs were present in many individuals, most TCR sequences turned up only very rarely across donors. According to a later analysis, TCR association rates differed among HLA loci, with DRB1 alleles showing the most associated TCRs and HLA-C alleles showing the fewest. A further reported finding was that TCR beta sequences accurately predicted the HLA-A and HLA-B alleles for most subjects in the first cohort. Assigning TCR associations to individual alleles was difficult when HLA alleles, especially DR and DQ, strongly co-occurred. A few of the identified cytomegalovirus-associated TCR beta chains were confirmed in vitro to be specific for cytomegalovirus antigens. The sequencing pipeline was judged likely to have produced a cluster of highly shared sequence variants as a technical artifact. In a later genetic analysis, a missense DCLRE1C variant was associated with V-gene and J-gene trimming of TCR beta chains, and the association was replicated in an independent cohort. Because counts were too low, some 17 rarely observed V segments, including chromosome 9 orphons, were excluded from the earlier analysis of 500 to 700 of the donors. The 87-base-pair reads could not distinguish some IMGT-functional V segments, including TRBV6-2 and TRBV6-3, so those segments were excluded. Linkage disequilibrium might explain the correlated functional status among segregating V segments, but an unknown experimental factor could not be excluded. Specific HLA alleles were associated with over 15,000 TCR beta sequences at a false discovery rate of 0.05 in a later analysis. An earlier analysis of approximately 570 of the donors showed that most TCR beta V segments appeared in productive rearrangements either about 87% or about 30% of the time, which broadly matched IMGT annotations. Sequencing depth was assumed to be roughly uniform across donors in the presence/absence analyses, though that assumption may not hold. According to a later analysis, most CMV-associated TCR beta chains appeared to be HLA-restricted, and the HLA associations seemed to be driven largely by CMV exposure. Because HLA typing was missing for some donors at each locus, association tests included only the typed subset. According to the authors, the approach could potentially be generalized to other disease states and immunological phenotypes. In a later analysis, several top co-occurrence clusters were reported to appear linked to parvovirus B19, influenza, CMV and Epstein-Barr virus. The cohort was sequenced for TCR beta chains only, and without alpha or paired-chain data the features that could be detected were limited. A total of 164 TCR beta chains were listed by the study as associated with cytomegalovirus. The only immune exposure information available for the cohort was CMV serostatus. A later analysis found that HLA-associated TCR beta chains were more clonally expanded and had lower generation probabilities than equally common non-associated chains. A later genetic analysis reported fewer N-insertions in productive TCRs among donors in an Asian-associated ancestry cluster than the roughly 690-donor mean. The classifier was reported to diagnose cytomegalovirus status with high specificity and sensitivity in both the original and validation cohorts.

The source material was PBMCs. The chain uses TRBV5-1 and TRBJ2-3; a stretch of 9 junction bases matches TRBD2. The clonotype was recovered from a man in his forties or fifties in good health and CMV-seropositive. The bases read TGCGCCAGCAGCTTGGCCAGCGGGGGGCTCGCAGATACGCAGTATTTT. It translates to CASSLASGGLADTQYF.